This T cell receptor beta chain was captured by sequencing in a study of blood T cell repertoires in COVID-19. The CDR3 covers 15 residues. With 6 bases clipped from V and 2 bases from J, the junction kept 9 bases outside the gene matches. Looked up from germline, CDR1 is MNHNY and CDR2 is SVGAGI (reference sequence). Data came from immunoSEQ multiplex PCR; TCRdb stores just in-frame clones and leaves some out. The sample shows about 58,000 clones, 60% to 85% of them seen only once. V usage is TRBV6-6 and J usage is TRBJ2-7, with 8 bases identical to TRBD1. Sequencing was done on a sample of peripheral blood. This receptor was obtained from a human donor in a cohort sampled during active COVID-19. CDR3 nucleotide sequence: TGTGCCAGCAGCCGCGTCGGACAGGGCCCCTACGAGCAGTACTTC. As protein: CASSRVGQGPYEQYF.